The 21 T cell receptor beta chains listed next were all sequenced from one sample in a study of beta chain features in type 1 diabetes (dated by TCRdb to 2016 to 2019). Libraries came from the immunoSEQ multiplex PCR assay. The entire amount of isolated RNA was reverse transcribed using the High Capacity cDNA Reverse Transcription Kit, so the sequenced TCRB transcripts were expressed ones. TCRdb's version of the immuneACCESS table is confined to in-frame rearrangements and falls short of the full clone set. An unresolved V gene accounts for under half of the shortfall where checked; the remainder is of unknown origin. The sample table lists about 150,000 clones, under 9.5% of them with a count of one. The ten largest clones capture 0.65% of the sample. Specimen: central memory CD4+ T cells from blood. Receptors were obtained from a man younger than 35 in good health.

This clone was seen a few times. This sequence joins TRBV7-2 and TRBJ1-2, with D perhaps TRBD1 (6 bases). Trimming removed 1 base from V and 8 bases from J, with 11 bases in between. The CDR3 sequence is 13 residues long. Germline V CDR1 and CDR2: SGHTA, FQGNSA. In nucleotides, the CDR3 is TGTGCCAGCAGCTTAGGACAGGAGCGGGGCTACACCTTC. Translation: CASSLGQERGYTF.

The chain joins TRBV7-9 to TRBJ2-3, with TRBD2 matching over 8 bases. V lost 7 bases and J lost 6; bases outside the gene matches: 9. The CDR3 loop spans 14 amino acids. The germline gives CDR1 SEHNR, CDR2 FQNEAQ (reference sequence). CDR3 bases: TGTGCCAGCAACCGACTAGCGCTAGCGGATACGCAGTATTTT. It yields the protein CASNRLALADTQYF.

This clone was detected many times. This chain links TRBV7-3 with TRBJ2-3, with D hard to call. Trimming shortened V by 2 bases and J by 0 bases, and 9 bases separated the two germline ends. Germline CDR1 reads SGHTA; CDR2 reads FQGTGA. The CDR3 runs to 15 residues. The CDR3 spells CASSLQPLSTDTQYF. CDR3 sequence (DNA): TGTGCCAGCAGCTTACAACCACTTAGCACAGATACGCAGTATTTT.

Comment on this clone: This specimen includes other DNA sequences encoding the same CDR3. This sequence joins TRBV18 and TRBJ2-5; possible D gene TRBD2, 6 bases. Trimming took off 0 bases at V and 4 bases at J, with 9 bases between the two ends. Germline V gene lookup returns CDR1 KGHSH and CDR2 LQKENI. This CDR3 is 14 amino acids long. The CDR3 nucleotides read TGTGCCAGCTCACCACCGGGGGGTTTAGAGACCCAGTACTTC. The encoded protein is CASSPPGGLETQYF.

The chain employs TRBV30 and TRBJ2-7, with TRBD1 as a possible D gene (5 bases). The CDR3 is 14 residues long. V was clipped by 6 bases and J by 3 bases, with 18 bases between them. The V gene's germline CDR1 is GTSNPN and CDR2 SVGIG (reference sequence). This chain's CDR3 is CACQGFSLIYEQYF. CDR3 nucleotide sequence: TGTGCCTGTCAGGGTTTTTCCCTGATCTACGAGCAGTACTTC.

CDR3 residues: CASQSAQGRGYGYTF. CDR3 sequence (DNA): TGTGCCAGCCAATCCGCACAGGGGCGTGGCTATGGCTACACCTTC. The chain is built from TRBV27 and TRBJ1-2, with 7 bases matching TRBD1. V shed 8 bases, J shed 4 bases, and the junction held 13 bases outside the gene matches. The CDR3 runs to 15 residues. Germline V gene sequence: CDR1 MNHEY, CDR2 SMNVEV (reference sequence).

In this sample, this clone turned up a few times. The chain couples TRBV2 to TRBJ1-5, with a tentative D call TRBD1 (6 bases). Germline V gene lookup returns CDR1 SNHLY and CDR2 FYNNEI. The V gene lost 7 bases and the J gene lost 6 bases, with 10 bases spanning the gap. The CDR3 loop spans 12 amino acids. This CDR3 is CASTLQGQPQHF. Here the CDR3 DNA reads TGTGCCAGCACTTTACAGGGTCAGCCCCAGCATTTT.

The J gene is TRBJ2-7, the V gene TRBV6-5, with D possibly TRBD2 on 6 matching bases. V lost 0 bases and J lost 0, with 9 bases in between. Germline V lookup: CDR1 MNHEY, CDR2 SVGAGI. This CDR3 has 15 residues. The CDR3 coding sequence is TGTGCCAGCAGTTACTCTTCCGGGAGCTCCTACGAGCAGTACTTC. Residues: CASSYSSGSSYEQYF.

The chain employs TRBV7-2 and TRBJ2-4; TRBD1 is a possible D gene (5 bases). CDR1 and CDR2 from the germline V gene are SGHTA and FQGNSA. This CDR3 comprises 16 residues. V was shortened by 1 base and J by 3 bases, with 13 bases between the two germline ends. CDR3 DNA: TGTGCCAGCAGCTTAGAAGCAGGGCTGGTCAAAAACATTCAGTACTTC. Its protein is CASSLEAGLVKNIQYF.

The genes are TRBV28 and TRBJ2-7; possible D gene TRBD1, 5 bases. The V end was cut by 2 bases, the J end by 0 bases, with 14 bases between. Germline CDR1 reads MDHEN; CDR2 reads SYDVKM. This CDR3 region has 16 residues. The DNA of the CDR3 is TGTGCCAGCAGTTTACCCCGGGCAGGGCCCTCCTACGAGCAGTACTTC. This codes for CASSLPRAGPSYEQYF.

The chain has TRBV27 and TRBJ1-2, with D uncertain. Germline CDR1 is MNHEY and CDR2 is SMNVEV (reference sequence). The CDR3 is 13 amino acids. Trimming removed 2 bases from V and 8 bases from J, with 12 bases in between. CDR3 protein: CASSLRAGNGYTF. Written as DNA, the CDR3 is TGTGCCAGCAGTTTACGGGCCGGGAACGGCTACACCTTC.

The chain links TRBV29-1 to TRBJ2-7; D call uncertain. Germline values: CDR1 SQVTM, CDR2 ANQGSEA. CDR3 length equals 13 residues. Between the trimmed V and J ends, which lost 2 bases and 0 bases, there was a span of 8 bases. The CDR3: CSVEYSSSYEQYF. The CDR3 DNA follows: TGCAGCGTTGAATACAGCAGCTCCTACGAGCAGTACTTC.

This clone was detected a few times. The chain has TRBV19 and TRBJ2-7, with a tentative D call TRBD1 (5 bases). This CDR3 is built from 12 residues. Germline V gives CDR1 LNHDA, CDR2 SQIVND (reference sequence). V was clipped by 5 bases and J by 3 bases, with 8 bases between them. This chain's CDR3 is CASSQTGYEQYF. In DNA, the CDR3 is TGTGCCAGTAGTCAAACAGGCTACGAGCAGTACTTC. Supplemented by reference TRBV19 and TRBJ2-7, the full variable domain reads DGGITQSPKYLFRKEGQNVTLSCEQNLNHDAMYWYRQDPGQGLRLIYYSQIVNDFQKGDIAEGYSVSREKKESFPLTVTSAQKNPTAFYLCASSQTGYEQYFGPGTRLTVT.

This clone occurred a few times. The chain combines TRBV7-2 with TRBJ2-3, with 8 bases identical to TRBD2. The CDR3 has 16 residues. CDR1 and CDR2 (germline): SGHTA, FQGNSA. The J segment lost 2 bases and the V segment lost 1 base, leaving 5 bases of the junction unmatched. The CDR3 spells CASSLGRGGFTDTQYF. DNA for the CDR3: TGTGCCAGCAGCTTAGGCCGGGGGGGATTCACAGATACGCAGTATTTT.

This clone appeared a few times. The chain couples TRBV18 to TRBJ2-5; TRBD2 aligns across 8 bases. Looked up from germline, CDR1 is KGHSH and CDR2 is LQKENI. The CDR3 runs to 15 residues. Germline trimming cut 4 bases from V and 2 bases from J; bases unmatched to any gene: 6. CDR3 residues: CASSLDLAGQETQYF. In DNA form, the CDR3 reads TGTGCCAGCTCACTCGATCTAGCGGGTCAAGAGACCCAGTACTTC.

V and J are TRBV5-4 and TRBJ2-5, with 11 positions matching TRBD1. The V gene's germline CDR1 is SGHNT and CDR2 YYREEE (reference sequence). CDR3 length: 15 residues. V was clipped by 4 bases and J by 4 bases; unmatched bases: 6. The CDR3 here is CASSEDRGLRETQYF. The CDR3 bases are TGTGCCAGCAGCGAGGACAGGGGGCTGAGAGAGACCCAGTACTTC.

This clone was seen a few times. The V gene is TRBV6-5, the J gene TRBJ2-5; 7 bases are a match to TRBD2. Germline V gene lookup returns CDR1 MNHEY and CDR2 SVGAGI. V gave up 4 bases and J gave up 4 bases; unmatched junction bases: 12. CDR3 size: 16 residues. The CDR3 nucleotides read TGTGCCAGCAGTTTTCACGGACTAGGAAAGGGAGAGACCCAGTACTTC. Translated: CASSFHGLGKGETQYF.

This clone was found a few times. The chain has TRBV4-2 and TRBJ2-1; 9 nucleotides line up with TRBD2. V dropped 0 bases and J dropped 4; count of bases not matched to a gene: 4. In germline, CDR1 is LGHNA, CDR2 YNFKEQ. The length of the CDR3 is 16 residues. The CDR3 loop is CASSQEGLADYNEQFF. The DNA of the CDR3 is TGTGCCAGCAGCCAAGAGGGACTAGCAGATTACAATGAGCAGTTCTTC.

The chain carries TRBV19 and TRBJ1-1; D is unclear. CDR1 is LNHDA, CDR2 SQIVND, per germline (reference sequence). This CDR3 region has 14 residues. Deletions cut 7 bases from V and 3 bases from J, with 15 bases between. The CDR3 nucleotides are TGTGCCAGTATGCGACATTGGAAGGACACTGAAGCTTTCTTT. Residues: CASMRHWKDTEAFF.

The J gene is TRBJ2-7, the V gene TRBV19, with a tentative D call TRBD2 (5 bases). The germline V and J ends were trimmed by 7 bases and 2 bases, with 18 bases remaining between them. From germline, CDR1 is LNHDA and CDR2 SQIVND (reference sequence). The CDR3 runs 15 residues. The CDR3: CASKPTPEGPYEQYF. The DNA of the CDR3 is TGTGCCAGTAAACCTACCCCAGAGGGCCCCTACGAGCAGTACTTC. The variable domain in full, with the rest retrieved from reference TRBV19 and TRBJ2-7, is DGGITQSPKYLFRKEGQNVTLSCEQNLNHDAMYWYRQDPGQGLRLIYYSQIVNDFQKGDIAEGYSVSREKKESFPLTVTSAQKNPTAFYLCASKPTPEGPYEQYFGPGTRLTVT.

The chain combines TRBV5-4 with TRBJ2-7; TRBD1 matches 10 bases. The junction had 11 bases not matched to a gene; V was cut back by 3 bases and J by 5 bases. Germline assignment: CDR1 SGHNT and CDR2 YYREEE (reference sequence). The CDR3 sequence is 16 residues long. As DNA, the CDR3 is TGTGCCAGCAGCTGGGACAGGGGCCGCGCGGGGAACGAGCAGTACTTC. It is translated as CASSWDRGRAGNEQYF. The variable domain in full, with the rest retrieved from reference TRBV5-4 and TRBJ2-7, is ETGVTQSPTHLIKTRGQQVTLRCSSQSGHNTVSWYQQALGQGPQFIFQYYREEENGRGNFPPRFSGLQFPNYSSELNVNALELDDSALYLCASSWDRGRAGNEQYFGPGTRLTVT.